Below, one T cell receptor beta chain is given with its context. The sample belongs to a study of blood T cell repertoires in COVID-19. In the study overall: Acute and convalescent COVID-19 samples came from the United States, Italy and Spain. From T cells, B-cell-depleted T cells, or PBMCs came the material, which was cDNA or gDNA.

Germline assignment: CDR1 LGHNA and CDR2 YSLEER. This CDR3 has 19 residues. V lost 0 bases, J lost 4 bases, and 12 bases stayed unmatched. Original analysis: Amplification with reference gene primers provided the estimates of nucleated cell counts. Profiled with immunoSEQ multiplex PCR; TCRdb holds only in-frame clones, not every one. The DNA gave D and trimming, while V, J and clone size come from that table. The table includes about 340,000 clones, around 80% detected once. This sequence joins TRBV4-3 and TRBJ2-2, with 9 bases that match TRBD2. This TCR was recovered from a man aged 30-40 years with active or convalescent COVID-19. Sequenced: peripheral blood. CDR3 nucleotides: TGCGCCAGCAGCCAAGATCGTGAGAGCGGGAGGCCCGGCACCGGGGAGCTGTTTTTT. This codes for CASSQDRESGRPGTGELFF.